These T cell receptor beta chains were read from a single sample in a study of blood T cell repertoires in COVID-19. Measured with immunoSEQ multiplex PCR; TCRdb has only the in-frame clones, and not every one. The sample comprises about 130,000 clones, roughly four fifths of which are singletons, and 15% to 20% rests with the top ten. The sample taken for sequencing was PBMCs or T cells enriched from blood (not recorded which). The origin of the receptors is a young man who had recovered from COVID-19. CDR3s include the opening cysteine and the closing phenylalanine or tryptophan. Each record gives: clone size, V gene, J gene, CDR3 length, CDR3 protein. The size of a clone is reported for some rows only, either as once, few or many, or as a class for expanded clones.

clone_size: few; v_call: TRBV6-2/TRBV6-3; j_call: TRBJ1-1; cdr3_length: 14; cdr3_aa: CASSTGQVNTEAFF
clone_size: NA; v_call: TRBV7-9; j_call: TRBJ2-3; cdr3_length: 16; cdr3_aa: CASSLTREGRADTQYF
clone_size: NA; v_call: TRBV10-3; j_call: TRBJ1-5; cdr3_length: 15; cdr3_aa: CAISEAGGSNQPQHF
clone_size: NA; v_call: TRBV4-1; j_call: TRBJ1-4; cdr3_length: 16; cdr3_aa: CASSPGSGKINEKLFF
clone_size: NA; v_call: TRBV14; j_call: TRBJ2-1; cdr3_length: 13; cdr3_aa: CASSQDRYNEQFF
clone_size: NA; v_call: TRBV5-5; j_call: TRBJ2-7; cdr3_length: 15; cdr3_aa: CASSPWEGQTYEQYF
clone_size: NA; v_call: TRBV3-1/TRBV3-2; j_call: TRBJ1-6; cdr3_length: 20; cdr3_aa: CASSPERFYDLSSYNSPLHF
clone_size: NA; v_call: TRBV7-6; j_call: TRBJ1-1; cdr3_length: 17; cdr3_aa: CASSLYQDRGGTTEAFF
clone_size: NA; v_call: TRBV27; j_call: TRBJ1-2; cdr3_length: 13; cdr3_aa: CASSPDRVYGYTF
clone_size: few; v_call: TRBV7-8; j_call: TRBJ2-4; cdr3_length: 13; cdr3_aa: CASREGRGGRLYF
clone_size: NA; v_call: TRBV4-1; j_call: TRBJ2-4; cdr3_length: 15; cdr3_aa: CASSQVYTGIHIQYF
clone_size: NA; v_call: TRBV19; j_call: TRBJ2-5; cdr3_length: 13; cdr3_aa: CASAAAGLETQYF
clone_size: many; v_call: TRBV28; j_call: TRBJ1-5; cdr3_length: 15; cdr3_aa: CASIPGQGGNQPQHF
clone_size: NA; v_call: TRBV9; j_call: TRBJ1-2; cdr3_length: 14; cdr3_aa: CASSVGQGYYGYTF
clone_size: NA; v_call: TRBV19; j_call: TRBJ1-3; cdr3_length: 17; cdr3_aa: CASSIPRDRRPGNTIYF
clone_size: few; v_call: TRBV6-1; j_call: TRBJ1-1; cdr3_length: 15; cdr3_aa: CASSEYANRDTEAFF
clone_size: once; v_call: TRBV18; j_call: TRBJ2-3; cdr3_length: 16; cdr3_aa: CASSPLAGFPTDTQYF
clone_size: NA; v_call: TRBV19; j_call: TRBJ1-1; cdr3_length: 15; cdr3_aa: CASSIWPGQNTEAFF
clone_size: once; v_call: TRBV5-4; j_call: TRBJ2-3; cdr3_length: 15; cdr3_aa: CASSLTSGSTDTQYF
clone_size: once; v_call: TRBV19; j_call: TRBJ2-3; cdr3_length: 13; cdr3_aa: CASSMVESDTQYF
clone_size: NA; v_call: TRBV13; j_call: TRBJ2-7; cdr3_length: 13; cdr3_aa: CASSSGQSYEQYF
clone_size: NA; v_call: TRBV5-4; j_call: TRBJ2-3; cdr3_length: 16; cdr3_aa: CASSPGTSGTTDTQYF
clone_size: NA; v_call: TRBV9; j_call: TRBJ2-5; cdr3_length: 16; cdr3_aa: CASSHPRGGGQETQYF
clone_size: NA; v_call: TRBV27; j_call: TRBJ2-7; cdr3_length: 15; cdr3_aa: CASRKNRDRTYEQYF
clone_size: NA; v_call: TRBV9; j_call: TRBJ1-1; cdr3_length: 14; cdr3_aa: CASSEQRAGTEAFF
clone_size: NA; v_call: TRBV6-5; j_call: TRBJ2-1; cdr3_length: 13; cdr3_aa: CASRLAIVSEQFF
clone_size: NA; v_call: TRBV9; j_call: TRBJ1-2; cdr3_length: 14; cdr3_aa: CASSAGDRGYGYTF
clone_size: few; v_call: TRBV7-9; j_call: TRBJ2-1; cdr3_length: 17; cdr3_aa: CASRDGLAGQSYNEQFF
clone_size: NA; v_call: TRBV23-1; j_call: TRBJ2-3; cdr3_length: 15; cdr3_aa: CASSQALAVTDTQYF
clone_size: NA; v_call: TRBV2; j_call: TRBJ1-2; cdr3_length: 15; cdr3_aa: CASSEAWQPTGGYTF
clone_size: NA; v_call: TRBV4-1; j_call: TRBJ1-5; cdr3_length: 17; cdr3_aa: CASSQIPGQSNNQPQHF
clone_size: NA; v_call: TRBV5-1; j_call: TRBJ2-1; cdr3_length: 16; cdr3_aa: CASSSPGLAGGNEQFF
clone_size: NA; v_call: TRBV19; j_call: TRBJ1-5; cdr3_length: 12; cdr3_aa: CASSLGNQPQHF
clone_size: NA; v_call: TRBV7-3; j_call: TRBJ2-1; cdr3_length: 15; cdr3_aa: CASSSAPAAYNEQFF
clone_size: NA; v_call: TRBV10-1; j_call: TRBJ1-3; cdr3_length: 16; cdr3_aa: CASSESPGKTGNTIYF
clone_size: NA; v_call: TRBV25-1; j_call: TRBJ1-1; cdr3_length: 15; cdr3_aa: CASSDPLGGVAEAFF
clone_size: NA; v_call: TRBV5-8; j_call: TRBJ1-1; cdr3_length: 18; cdr3_aa: CASRFGGGSISMNTEAFF
clone_size: once; v_call: TRBV7-3; j_call: TRBJ2-7; cdr3_length: 15; cdr3_aa: CASSSSDRVKYEQYF
clone_size: NA; v_call: TRBV19; j_call: TRBJ2-1; cdr3_length: 16; cdr3_aa: CASSMMTSGRRGEQFF
clone_size: NA; v_call: TRBV18; j_call: TRBJ2-3; cdr3_length: 15; cdr3_aa: CASSSLAGLADTQYF
clone_size: once; v_call: TRBV4-1; j_call: TRBJ1-4; cdr3_length: 15; cdr3_aa: CASSQTRQGHEKLFF
clone_size: once; v_call: TRBV5-6; j_call: TRBJ2-6; cdr3_length: 14; cdr3_aa: CASSARDGANVLTF
clone_size: NA; v_call: TRBV3-1/TRBV3-2; j_call: TRBJ1-3; cdr3_length: 12; cdr3_aa: CASSQWANTIYF
clone_size: NA; v_call: TRBV19; j_call: TRBJ2-5; cdr3_length: 13; cdr3_aa: CASGENRIETQYF
clone_size: once; v_call: TRBV6-5; j_call: TRBJ1-6; cdr3_length: 15; cdr3_aa: CASSYADRAFSPLHF
clone_size: NA; v_call: TRBV3-1/TRBV3-2; j_call: TRBJ1-4; cdr3_length: 18; cdr3_aa: CASSQEGGGRTTNEKLFF
clone_size: NA; v_call: TRBV28; j_call: TRBJ2-3; cdr3_length: 18; cdr3_aa: CASSLLGGNRASTDTQYF
clone_size: NA; v_call: TRBV5-6; j_call: TRBJ2-1; cdr3_length: 13; cdr3_aa: CASSLQGYNEQFF